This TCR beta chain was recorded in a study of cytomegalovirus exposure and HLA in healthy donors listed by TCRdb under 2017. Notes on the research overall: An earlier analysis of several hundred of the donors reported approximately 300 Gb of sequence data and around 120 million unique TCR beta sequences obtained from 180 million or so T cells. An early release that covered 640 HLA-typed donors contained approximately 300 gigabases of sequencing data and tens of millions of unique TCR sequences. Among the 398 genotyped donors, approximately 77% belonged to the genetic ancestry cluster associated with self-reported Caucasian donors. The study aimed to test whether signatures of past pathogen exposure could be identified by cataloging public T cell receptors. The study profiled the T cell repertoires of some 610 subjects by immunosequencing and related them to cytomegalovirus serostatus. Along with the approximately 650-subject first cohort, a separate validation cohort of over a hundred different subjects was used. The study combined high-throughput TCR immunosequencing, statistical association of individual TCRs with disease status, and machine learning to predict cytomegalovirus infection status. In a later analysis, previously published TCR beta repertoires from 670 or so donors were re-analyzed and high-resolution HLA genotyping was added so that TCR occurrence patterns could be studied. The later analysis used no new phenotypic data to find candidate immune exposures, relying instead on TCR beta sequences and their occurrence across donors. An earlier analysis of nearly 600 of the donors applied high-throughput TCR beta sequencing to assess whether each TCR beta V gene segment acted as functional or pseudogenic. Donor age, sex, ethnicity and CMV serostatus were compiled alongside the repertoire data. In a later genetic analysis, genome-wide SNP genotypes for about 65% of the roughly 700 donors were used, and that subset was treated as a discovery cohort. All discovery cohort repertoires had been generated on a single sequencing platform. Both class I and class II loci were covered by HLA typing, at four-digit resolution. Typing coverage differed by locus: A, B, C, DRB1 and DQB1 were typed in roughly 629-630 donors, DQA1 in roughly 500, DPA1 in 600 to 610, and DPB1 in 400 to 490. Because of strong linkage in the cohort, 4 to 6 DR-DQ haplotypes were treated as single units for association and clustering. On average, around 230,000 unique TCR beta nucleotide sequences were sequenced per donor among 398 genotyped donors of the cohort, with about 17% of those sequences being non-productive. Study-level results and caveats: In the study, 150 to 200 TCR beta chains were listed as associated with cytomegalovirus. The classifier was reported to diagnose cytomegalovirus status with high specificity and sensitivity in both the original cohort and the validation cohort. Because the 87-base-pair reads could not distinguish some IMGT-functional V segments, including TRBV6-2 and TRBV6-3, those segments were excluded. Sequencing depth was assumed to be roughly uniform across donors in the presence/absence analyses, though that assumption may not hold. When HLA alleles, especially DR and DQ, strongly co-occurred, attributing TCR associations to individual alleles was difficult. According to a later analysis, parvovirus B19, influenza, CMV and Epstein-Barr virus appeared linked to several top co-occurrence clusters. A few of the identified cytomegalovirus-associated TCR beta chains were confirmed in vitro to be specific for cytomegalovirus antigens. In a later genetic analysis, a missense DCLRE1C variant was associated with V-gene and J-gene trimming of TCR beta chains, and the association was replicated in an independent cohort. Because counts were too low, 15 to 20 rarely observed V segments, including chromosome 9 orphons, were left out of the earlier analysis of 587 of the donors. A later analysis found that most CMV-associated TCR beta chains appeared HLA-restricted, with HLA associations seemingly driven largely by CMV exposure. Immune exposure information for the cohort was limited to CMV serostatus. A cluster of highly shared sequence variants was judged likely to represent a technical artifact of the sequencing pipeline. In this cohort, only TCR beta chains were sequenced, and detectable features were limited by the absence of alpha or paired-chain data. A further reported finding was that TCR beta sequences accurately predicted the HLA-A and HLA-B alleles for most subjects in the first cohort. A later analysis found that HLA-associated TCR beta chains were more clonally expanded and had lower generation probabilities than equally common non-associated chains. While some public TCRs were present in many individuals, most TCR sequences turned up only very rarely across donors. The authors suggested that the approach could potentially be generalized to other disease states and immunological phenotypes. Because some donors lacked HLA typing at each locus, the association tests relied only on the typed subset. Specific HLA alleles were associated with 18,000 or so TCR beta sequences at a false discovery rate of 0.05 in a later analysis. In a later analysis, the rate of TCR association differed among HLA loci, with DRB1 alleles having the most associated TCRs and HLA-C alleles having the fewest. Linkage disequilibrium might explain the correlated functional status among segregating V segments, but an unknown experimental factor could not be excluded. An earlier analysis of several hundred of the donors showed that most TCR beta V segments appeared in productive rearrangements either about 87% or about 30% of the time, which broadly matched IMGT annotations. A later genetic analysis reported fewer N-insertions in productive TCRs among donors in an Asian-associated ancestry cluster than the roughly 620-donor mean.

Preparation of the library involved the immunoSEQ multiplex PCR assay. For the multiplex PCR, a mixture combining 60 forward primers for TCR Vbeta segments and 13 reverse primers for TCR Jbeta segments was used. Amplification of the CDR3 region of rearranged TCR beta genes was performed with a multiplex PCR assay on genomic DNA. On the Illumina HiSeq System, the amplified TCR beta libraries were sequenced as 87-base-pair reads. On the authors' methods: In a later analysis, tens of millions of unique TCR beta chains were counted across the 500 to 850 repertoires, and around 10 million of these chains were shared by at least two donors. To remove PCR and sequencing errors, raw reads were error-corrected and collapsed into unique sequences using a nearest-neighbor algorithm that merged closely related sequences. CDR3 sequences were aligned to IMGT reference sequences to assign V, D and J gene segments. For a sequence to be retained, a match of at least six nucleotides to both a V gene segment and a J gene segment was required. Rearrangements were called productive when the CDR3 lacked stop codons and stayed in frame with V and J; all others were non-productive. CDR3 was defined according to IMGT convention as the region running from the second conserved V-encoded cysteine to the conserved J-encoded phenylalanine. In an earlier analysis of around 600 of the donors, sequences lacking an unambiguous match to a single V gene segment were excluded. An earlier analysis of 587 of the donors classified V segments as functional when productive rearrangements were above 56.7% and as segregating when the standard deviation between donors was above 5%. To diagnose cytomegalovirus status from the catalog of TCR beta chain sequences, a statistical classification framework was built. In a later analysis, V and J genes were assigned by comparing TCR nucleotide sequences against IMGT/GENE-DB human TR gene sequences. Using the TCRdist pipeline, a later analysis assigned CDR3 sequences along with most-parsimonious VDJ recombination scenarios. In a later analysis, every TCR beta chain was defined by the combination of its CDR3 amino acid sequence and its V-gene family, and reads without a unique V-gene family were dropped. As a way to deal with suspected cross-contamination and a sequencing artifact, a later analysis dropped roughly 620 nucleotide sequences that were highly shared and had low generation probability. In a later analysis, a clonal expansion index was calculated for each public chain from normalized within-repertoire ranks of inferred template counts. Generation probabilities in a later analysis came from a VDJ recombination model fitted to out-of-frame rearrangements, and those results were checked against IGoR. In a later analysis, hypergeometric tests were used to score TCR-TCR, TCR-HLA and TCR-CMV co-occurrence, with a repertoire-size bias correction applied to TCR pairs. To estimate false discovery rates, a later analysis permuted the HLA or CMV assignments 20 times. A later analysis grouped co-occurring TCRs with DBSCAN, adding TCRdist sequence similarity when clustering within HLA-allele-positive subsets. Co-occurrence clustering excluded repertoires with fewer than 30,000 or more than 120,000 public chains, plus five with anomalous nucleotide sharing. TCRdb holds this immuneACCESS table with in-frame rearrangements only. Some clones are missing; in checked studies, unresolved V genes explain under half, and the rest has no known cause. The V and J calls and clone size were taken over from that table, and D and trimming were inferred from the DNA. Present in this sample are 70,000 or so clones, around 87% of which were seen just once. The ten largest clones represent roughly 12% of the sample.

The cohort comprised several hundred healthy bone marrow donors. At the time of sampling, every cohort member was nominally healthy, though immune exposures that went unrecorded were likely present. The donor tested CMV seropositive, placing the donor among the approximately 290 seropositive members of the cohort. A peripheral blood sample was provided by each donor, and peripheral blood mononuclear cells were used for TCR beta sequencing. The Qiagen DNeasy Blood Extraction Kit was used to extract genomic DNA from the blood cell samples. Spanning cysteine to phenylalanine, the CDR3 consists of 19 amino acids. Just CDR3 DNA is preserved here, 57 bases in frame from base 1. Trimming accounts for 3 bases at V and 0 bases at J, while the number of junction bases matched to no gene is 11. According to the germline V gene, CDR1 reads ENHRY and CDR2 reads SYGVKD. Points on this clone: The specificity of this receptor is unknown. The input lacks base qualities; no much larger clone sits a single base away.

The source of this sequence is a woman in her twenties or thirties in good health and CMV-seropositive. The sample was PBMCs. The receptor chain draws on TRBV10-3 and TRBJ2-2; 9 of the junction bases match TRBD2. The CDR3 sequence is CAISDPPAAGGSNTGELFF. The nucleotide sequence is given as TGTGCCATCAGTGATCCCCCGGCAGCGGGAGGTTCGAACACCGGGGAGCTGTTTTTT.